This T cell receptor (beta chain) was found in a study of cytomegalovirus exposure and HLA in healthy donors. Study in general: An earlier analysis found around 120 million unique TCR beta sequences from approximately 190 million T cells. Study-wide findings and caveats: In vitro assays verified that three CMV-associated chains recognized CMV antigens specifically. The authors enumerated over 150 TCR beta chains as linked to cytomegalovirus. Later analysis demonstrated an association between a missense DCLRE1C variant and TCR beta V- and J-gene trimming.

This CDR3 is 15 amino acids long. A word on this clone: The antigen is not known.

The PCR used 60 Vbeta and 13 Jbeta primers. Profiled with immunoSEQ multiplex PCR; TCRdb holds only in-frame clones, not every one. The table lists about 190,000 clones, approximately 84% of them singletons. The genes are TRBV6-7 and TRBJ2-5; 7 positions agree with TRBD1. The better agreement between TRBJ2-7 and the DNA end casts doubt on the J call. TRBV6-7 is an ORF for which the function is uncertain. This sequence originates from a man aged 45-65 years in good health and CMV-seronegative. The sequencing sample was made of PBMCs. DNA of the CDR3: TGTGCCAGCAGTGCCTCGGGACAGCATTCCTACGAGCAGTACTTC. Its protein is CASSASGQHSYEQYF.